This T cell receptor (beta chain) was documented in a study of T-cell memory formation after mild COVID-19. Study conclusions and caveats: CD4+ clones that contracted lay mainly in CM and EM; CD8+ ones lay in EMRA. Prior to infection, memory already included some responding clones, suggesting cross-reactive memory joined.

5'RACE with constant-segment primers built TCRalpha and TCRbeta cDNA libraries with UMIs. TCRdb re-derived calls from the 5' RACE reads in MiXCR, one entry per CDR3 protein. The sample has under 50,000 distinct CDR3 sequences, 27% seen once. This clonotype was counted ten times or more. The antigen is unknown. The receptor's source is a man aged 18 to 29 who had mild COVID-19 (a few samples of this study predate the infection). Cell type and time point are not known. Sequenced material: PBMCs or a T cell subset sorted from them (not recorded which).

CDR3: CASSQDNTEAFF. The CDR3 DNA follows: TGCGCCAGCAGCCAAGATAACACTGAAGCTTTCTTT. The chain recombines TRBV4-1 with TRBJ1-1; D gene uncertain. CDR1 is MGHRA, CDR2 YSYEKL, per germline. The CDR3 totals 12 residues. The V end was cut by 0 bases, the J end by 2 bases, with 1 base between.